This T cell receptor beta chain was sequenced for a study of beta chain features in type 1 diabetes. Sequenced material consisted of expressed TCRB transcripts (all of the isolated RNA was reverse transcribed). TCRdb's copy holds only in-frame clones and misses some; the assay was immunoSEQ multiplex PCR. The sample lists 350,000 or so clones; 15% to 20% were seen once. General study findings and limits: Shorter TCRB CDR3s, moderately but significantly so, marked every one of the four CD4+ subsets in Type 1 diabetes patients. There were fewer insertions and more deletions at the VDJ junctions of type 1 diabetes patients.

Germline-derived CDR1 and CDR2 are KGHSH and LQKENI. This CDR3 spans 15 amino acids. V gave up 0 bases and J gave up 0 bases; unmatched junction bases: 1. As for this clone: Its target is unknown. The same CDR3 can be traced to other DNA sequences in this sample.

The rearrangement joins TRBV18 to TRBJ1-2; 7 bases agree with TRBD1. This receptor was taken from a woman aged 18-35 years in good health. Sequencing used naive CD4+ T cells from blood. The chain's CDR3 is CASSPPGQPNYGYTF. The DNA of the CDR3 is TGTGCCAGCTCACCACCGGGACAGCCTAACTATGGCTACACCTTC.